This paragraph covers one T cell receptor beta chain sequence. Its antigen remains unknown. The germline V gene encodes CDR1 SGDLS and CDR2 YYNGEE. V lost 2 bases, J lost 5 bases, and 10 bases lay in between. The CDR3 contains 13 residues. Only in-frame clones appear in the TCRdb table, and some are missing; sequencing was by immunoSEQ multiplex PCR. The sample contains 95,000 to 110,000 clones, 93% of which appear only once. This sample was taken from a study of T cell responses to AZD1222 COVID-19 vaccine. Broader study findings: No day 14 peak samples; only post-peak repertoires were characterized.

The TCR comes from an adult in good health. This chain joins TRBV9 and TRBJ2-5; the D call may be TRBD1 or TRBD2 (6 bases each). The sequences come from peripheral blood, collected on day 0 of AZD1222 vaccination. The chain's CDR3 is CASSVTGAETQYF. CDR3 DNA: TGTGCCAGCAGCGTTACGGGGGCGGAGACCCAGTACTTC.